This T cell receptor (beta chain) was documented in a study of human T cells and chemical hapten exposure. For the study at large: 0.01% DPC was applied to the upper back in patch tests, which were read at 6 days.

MiXCR was run by TCRdb on the RACE reads, yielding one entry per CDR3 protein. The sample includes 80,000 to 100,000 distinct CDR3 sequences, less than 11% of them seen just once. This clonotype occurred many times. Germline-derived CDR1 and CDR2 are MDHEN and SYDVKM. The CDR3 runs to 16 residues. Trimming at V came to 4 bases and at J to 7 bases, leaving 15 bases not matched to a gene. Indicated time point: patch test 2, 6 weeks after DPC sensitization. Treatment described: therapeutic diphenylcyclopropenone sensitization with weekly scalp DPC. The genes are TRBV28 and TRBJ2-7, with TRBD2 matching over 8 bases. The sequence came from a woman aged 45 to 65 with alopecia areata. Some clones in this sample may be carry-over from other donors' samples. This material consisted of whole blood, taken in connection with sensitization to the hapten diphenylcyclopropenone (DPC). The CDR3 DNA reads as TGTGCCAGCAGTTCCCCCCGGGTAGCGGGACCAAGGGAGCAGTACTTC. Translated, it gives CASSSPRVAGPREQYF.